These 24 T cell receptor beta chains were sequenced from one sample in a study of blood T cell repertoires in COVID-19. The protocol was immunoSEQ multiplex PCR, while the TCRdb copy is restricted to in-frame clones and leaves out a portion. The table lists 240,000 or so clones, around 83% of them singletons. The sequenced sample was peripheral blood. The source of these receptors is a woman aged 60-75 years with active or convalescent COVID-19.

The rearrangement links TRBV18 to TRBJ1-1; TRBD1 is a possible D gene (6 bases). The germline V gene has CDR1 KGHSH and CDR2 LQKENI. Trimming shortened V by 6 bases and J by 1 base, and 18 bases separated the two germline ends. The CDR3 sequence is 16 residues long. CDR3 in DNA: TGTGCCAGCTCGTCGCTTCCGGGACAACAGAACACTGAAGCTTTCTTT. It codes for CASSSLPGQQNTEAFF.

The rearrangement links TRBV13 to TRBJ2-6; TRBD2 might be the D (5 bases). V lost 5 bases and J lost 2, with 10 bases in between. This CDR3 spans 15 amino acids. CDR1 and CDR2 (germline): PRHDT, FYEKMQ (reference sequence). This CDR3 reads CASSPPGTGANVLTF. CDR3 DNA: TGTGCCAGCAGCCCGCCCGGGACTGGGGCCAACGTCCTGACTTTC.

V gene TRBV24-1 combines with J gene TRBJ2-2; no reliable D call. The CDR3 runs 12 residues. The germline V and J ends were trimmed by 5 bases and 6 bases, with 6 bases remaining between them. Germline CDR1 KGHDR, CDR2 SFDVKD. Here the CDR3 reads CATSGSSGELFF. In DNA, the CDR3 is TGTGCCACCAGTGGTAGCTCCGGGGAGCTGTTTTTT.

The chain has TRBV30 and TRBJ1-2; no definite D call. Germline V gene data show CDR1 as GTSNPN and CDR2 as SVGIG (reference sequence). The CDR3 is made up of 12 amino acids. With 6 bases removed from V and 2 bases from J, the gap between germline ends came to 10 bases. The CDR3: CACVLGNYGYTF. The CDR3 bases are TGTGCCTGTGTACTAGGGAACTATGGCTACACCTTC.

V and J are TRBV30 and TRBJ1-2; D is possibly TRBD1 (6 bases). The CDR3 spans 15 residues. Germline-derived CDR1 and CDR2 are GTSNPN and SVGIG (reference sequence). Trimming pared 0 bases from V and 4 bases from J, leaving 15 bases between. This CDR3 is CAWSVAWGGSYGYTF. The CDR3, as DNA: TGTGCCTGGAGTGTAGCCTGGGGGGGCAGCTATGGCTACACCTTC.

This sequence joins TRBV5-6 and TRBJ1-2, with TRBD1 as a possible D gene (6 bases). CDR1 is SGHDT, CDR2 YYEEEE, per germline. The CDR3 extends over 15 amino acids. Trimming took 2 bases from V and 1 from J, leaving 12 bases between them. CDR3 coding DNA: TGTGCCAGCAGCTTCGACAGGCCTATTAACTATGGCTACACCTTC. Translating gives CASSFDRPINYGYTF. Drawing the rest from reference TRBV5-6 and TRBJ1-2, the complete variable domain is DAGVTQSPTHLIKTRGQQVTLRCSPKSGHDTVSWYQQALGQGPQFIFQYYEEEERQRGNFPDRFSGHQFPNYSSELNVNALLLGDSALYLCASSFDRPINYGYTFGSGTRLTVV.

CDR3 coding DNA: TGTGCCAGCAGCCGCTGGGGGGACAGTAACTATAATTCACCCCTCCACTTT. Protein sequence: CASSRWGDSNYNSPLHF. V and J are TRBV3-1 (or the pseudogene TRBV3-2) and TRBJ1-6, with 7 bases that match TRBD1. The ends lost 4 bases at V and 3 bases at J; junction bases unmatched: 9. Germline CDR1 is LGHDT and CDR2 is YNNKEL (reference sequence). The CDR3 runs 17 residues.

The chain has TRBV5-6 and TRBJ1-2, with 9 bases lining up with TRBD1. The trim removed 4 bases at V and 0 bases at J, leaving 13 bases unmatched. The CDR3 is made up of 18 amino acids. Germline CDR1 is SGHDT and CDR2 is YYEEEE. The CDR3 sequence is CASSPRHGTGYSNYGYTF. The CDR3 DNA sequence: TGTGCCAGCAGCCCCCGACACGGGACAGGGTATTCTAACTATGGCTACACCTTC.

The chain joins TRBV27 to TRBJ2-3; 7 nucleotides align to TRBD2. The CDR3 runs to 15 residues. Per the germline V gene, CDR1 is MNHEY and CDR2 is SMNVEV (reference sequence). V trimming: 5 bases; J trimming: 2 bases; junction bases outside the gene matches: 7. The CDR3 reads CASSTSGDFTDTQYF. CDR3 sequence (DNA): TGTGCCAGCAGTACCAGCGGGGACTTCACAGATACGCAGTATTTT.

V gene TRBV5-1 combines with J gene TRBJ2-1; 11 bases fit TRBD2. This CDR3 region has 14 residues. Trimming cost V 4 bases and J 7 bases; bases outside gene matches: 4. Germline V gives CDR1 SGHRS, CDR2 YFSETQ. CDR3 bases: TGCGCCAGCAGCGATAGCGGGGGGGTGAATGAGCAGTTCTTC. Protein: CASSDSGGVNEQFF.

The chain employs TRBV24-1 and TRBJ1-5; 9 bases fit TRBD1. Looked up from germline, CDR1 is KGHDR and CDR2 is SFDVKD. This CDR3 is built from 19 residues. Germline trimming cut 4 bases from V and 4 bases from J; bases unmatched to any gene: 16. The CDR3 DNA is TGTGCCACCAGTGAGGGCCGGGACAGGGAAGTGGTATGGAATCAGCCCCAGCATTTT. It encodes CATSEGRDREVVWNQPQHF.

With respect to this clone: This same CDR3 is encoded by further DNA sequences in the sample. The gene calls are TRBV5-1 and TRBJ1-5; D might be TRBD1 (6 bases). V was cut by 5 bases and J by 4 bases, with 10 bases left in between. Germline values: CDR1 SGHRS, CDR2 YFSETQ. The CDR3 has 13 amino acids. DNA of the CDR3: TGCGCCAGCAGTAGGGACATAAATCAGCCCCAGCATTTT. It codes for CASSRDINQPQHF. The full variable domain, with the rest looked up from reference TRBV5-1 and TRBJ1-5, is KAGVTQTPRYLIKTRGQQVTLSCSPISGHRSVSWYQQTPGQGLQFLFEYFSETQRNKGNFPGRFSGRQFSNSRSEMNVSTLELGDSALYLCASSRDINQPQHFGDGTRLSIL.

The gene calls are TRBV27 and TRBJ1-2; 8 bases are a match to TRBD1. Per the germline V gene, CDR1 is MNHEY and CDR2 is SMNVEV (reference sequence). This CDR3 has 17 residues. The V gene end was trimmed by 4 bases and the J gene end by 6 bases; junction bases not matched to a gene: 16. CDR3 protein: CASSSDHSRGRVDGYTF. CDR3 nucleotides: TGTGCCAGCAGTTCCGACCACAGCAGGGGGCGGGTAGATGGCTACACCTTC.

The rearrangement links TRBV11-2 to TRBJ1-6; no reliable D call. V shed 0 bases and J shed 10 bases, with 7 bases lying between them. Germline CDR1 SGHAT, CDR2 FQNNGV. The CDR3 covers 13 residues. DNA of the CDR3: TGTGCCAGCAGCTTAGATGTACACTCACCCCTCCACTTT. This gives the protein CASSLDVHSPLHF. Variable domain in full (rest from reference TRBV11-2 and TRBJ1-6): EAGVAQSPRYKIIEKRQSVAFWCNPISGHATLYWYQQILGQGPKLLIQFQNNGVVDDSQLPKDRFSAERLKGVDSTLKIQPAKLEDSAVYLCASSLDVHSPLHFGNGTRLTVT.

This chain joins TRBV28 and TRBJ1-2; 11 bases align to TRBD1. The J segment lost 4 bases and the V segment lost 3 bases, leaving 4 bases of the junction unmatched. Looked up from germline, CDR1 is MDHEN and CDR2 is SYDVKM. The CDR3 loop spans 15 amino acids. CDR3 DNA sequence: TGTGCCAGCAGTTTCTCCGGGACAGGGGGCTATGGCTACACCTTC. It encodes CASSFSGTGGYGYTF.

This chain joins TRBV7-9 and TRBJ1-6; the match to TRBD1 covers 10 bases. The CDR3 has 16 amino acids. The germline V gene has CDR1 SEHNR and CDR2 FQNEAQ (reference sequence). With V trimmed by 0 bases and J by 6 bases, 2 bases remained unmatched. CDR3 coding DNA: TGTGCCAGCAGCTTAGCGGGACAGGGGCCTAATTCACCCCTCCACTTT. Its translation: CASSLAGQGPNSPLHF.

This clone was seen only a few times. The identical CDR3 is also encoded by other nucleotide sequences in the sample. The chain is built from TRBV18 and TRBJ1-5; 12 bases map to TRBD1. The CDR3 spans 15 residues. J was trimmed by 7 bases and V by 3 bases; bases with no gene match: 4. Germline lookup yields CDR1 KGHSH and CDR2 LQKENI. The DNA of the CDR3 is TGTGCCAGCTCACCGGGACAGGGGGCGCGACAGCCCCAGCATTTT. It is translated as CASSPGQGARQPQHF.

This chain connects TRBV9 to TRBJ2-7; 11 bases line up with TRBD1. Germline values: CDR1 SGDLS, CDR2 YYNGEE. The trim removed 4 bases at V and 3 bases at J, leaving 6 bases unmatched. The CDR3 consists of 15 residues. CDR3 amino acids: CASSKGQGDLYEQYF. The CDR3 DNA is TGTGCCAGCAGCAAGGGACAGGGGGATCTCTACGAGCAGTACTTC. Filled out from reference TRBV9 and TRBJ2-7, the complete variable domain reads DSGVTQTPKHLITATGQRVTLRCSPRSGDLSVYWYQQSLDQGLQFLIQYYNGEERAKGNILERFSAQQFPDLHSELNLSSLELGDSALYFCASSKGQGDLYEQYFGPGTRLTVT.

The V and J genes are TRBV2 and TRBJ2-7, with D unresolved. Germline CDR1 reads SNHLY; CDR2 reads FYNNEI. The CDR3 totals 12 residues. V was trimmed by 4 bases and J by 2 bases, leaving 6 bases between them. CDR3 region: CASSGDTYEQYF. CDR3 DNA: TGTGCCAGCAGTGGCGACACCTACGAGCAGTACTTC.

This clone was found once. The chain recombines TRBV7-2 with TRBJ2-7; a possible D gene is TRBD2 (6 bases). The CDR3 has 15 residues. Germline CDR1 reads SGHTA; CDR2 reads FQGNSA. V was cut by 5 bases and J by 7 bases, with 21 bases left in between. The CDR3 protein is CASSVGLAIGGEQYF. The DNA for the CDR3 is TGTGCCAGCAGCGTCGGGCTAGCGATAGGAGGGGAGCAGTACTTC.

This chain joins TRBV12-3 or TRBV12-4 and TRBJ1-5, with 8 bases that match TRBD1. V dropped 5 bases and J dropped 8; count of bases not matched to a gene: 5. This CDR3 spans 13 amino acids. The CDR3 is CASSTLDREPQHF. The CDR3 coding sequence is TGTGCCAGCAGTACACTGGACAGGGAGCCCCAGCATTTT.

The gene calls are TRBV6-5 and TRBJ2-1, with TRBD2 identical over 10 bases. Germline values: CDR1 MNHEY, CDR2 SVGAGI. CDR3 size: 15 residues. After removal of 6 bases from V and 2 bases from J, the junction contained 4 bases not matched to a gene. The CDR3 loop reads CASSLTSGTYNEQFF. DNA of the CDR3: TGTGCCAGCAGCCTCACTAGCGGGACCTACAATGAGCAGTTCTTC.

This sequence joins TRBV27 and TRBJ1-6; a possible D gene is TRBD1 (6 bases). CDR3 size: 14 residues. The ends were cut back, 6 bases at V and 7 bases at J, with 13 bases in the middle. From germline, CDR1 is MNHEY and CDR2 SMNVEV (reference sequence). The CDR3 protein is CASRPQGKNSPLHF. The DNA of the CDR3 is TGTGCCAGCAGACCACAGGGAAAAAATTCACCCCTCCACTTT.

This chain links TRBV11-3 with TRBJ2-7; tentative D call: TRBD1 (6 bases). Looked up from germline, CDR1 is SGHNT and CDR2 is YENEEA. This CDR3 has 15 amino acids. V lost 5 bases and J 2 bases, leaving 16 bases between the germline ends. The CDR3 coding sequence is TGTGCCAGCAGCCCAAGTCCGGGACATACCTACGAGCAGTACTTC. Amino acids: CASSPSPGHTYEQYF.